Given below is one T cell receptor beta chain in context. This record comes from a study of blood T cell repertoires in COVID-19. Sequenced by immunoSEQ multiplex PCR; TCRdb stores in-frame clones only, minus some. The data contain more than 95,000 clones, around three quarters of them seen just once; the ten biggest clones take up under 45%. Germline-derived CDR1 and CDR2 are SEHNR and FQNEAQ (reference sequence). V lost 5 bases to trimming and J lost 8 bases, with 15 bases between them. There are 14 residues in the CDR3. The sample taken for sequencing was peripheral blood. The TCR comes from a man aged 35 to 55 with active or convalescent COVID-19. The V and J genes are TRBV7-9 and TRBJ1-4; no definite D call. In nucleotides, the CDR3 is TGTGCCAGCAGCCCCCAGAAAAGTGTCGAAAAACTGTTTTTT. It encodes CASSPQKSVEKLFF.